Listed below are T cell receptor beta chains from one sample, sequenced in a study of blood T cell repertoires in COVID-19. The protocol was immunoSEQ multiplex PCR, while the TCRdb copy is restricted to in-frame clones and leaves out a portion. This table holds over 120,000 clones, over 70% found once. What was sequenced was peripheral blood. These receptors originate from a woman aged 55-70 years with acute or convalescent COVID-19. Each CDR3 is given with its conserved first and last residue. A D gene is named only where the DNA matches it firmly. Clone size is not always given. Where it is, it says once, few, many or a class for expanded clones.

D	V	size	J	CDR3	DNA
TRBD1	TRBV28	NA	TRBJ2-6	CASSLPTTGSNVLTF	TGTGCCAGCAGTTTACCGACGACAGGGTCCAACGTCCTGACTTTC
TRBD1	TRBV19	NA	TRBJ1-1	CASSMTGGYTEAFF	TGTGCCAGTAGTATGACAGGGGGGTACACTGAAGCTTTCTTT
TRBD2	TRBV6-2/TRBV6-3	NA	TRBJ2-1	CASSFGTSGRTEQFF	TGTGCCAGCAGTTTCGGGACTAGCGGGAGAACTGAGCAGTTCTTC
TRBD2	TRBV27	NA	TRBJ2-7	CASSSRTSWYF	TGTGCCAGCAGTTCCCGGACTAGTTGGTACTTC
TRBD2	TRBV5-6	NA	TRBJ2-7	CASSLAQAGWSYEQYF	TGTGCCAGCAGCTTGGCCCAAGCGGGATGGTCCTACGAGCAGTACTTC
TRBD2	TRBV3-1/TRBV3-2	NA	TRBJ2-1	CASSQARTSGREFF	TGTGCCAGCAGCCAAGCACGAACTAGCGGGAGAGAGTTCTTC
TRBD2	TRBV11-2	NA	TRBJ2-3	CASSLDSGGPYTQYF	TGTGCCAGCAGCTTAGATTCGGGAGGGCCGTATACGCAGTATTTT
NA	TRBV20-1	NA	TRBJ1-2	CSASPSTGRSYGYTF	TGCAGTGCTAGTCCTTCGACAGGTCGGAGCTATGGCTACACCTTC
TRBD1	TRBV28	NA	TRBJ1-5	CASSLTGTGVMSNQPQHF	TGTGCCAGCAGCCTCACCGGGACAGGGGTTATGAGCAATCAGCCCCAGCATTTT
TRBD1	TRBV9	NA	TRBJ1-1	CASSADRGSEAFF	TGTGCCAGCAGCGCTGACAGGGGCTCTGAAGCTTTCTTT
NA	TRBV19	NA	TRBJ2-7	CASSIASASSYEQYF	TGTGCCAGTAGCATCGCTAGCGCCTCCTCCTACGAGCAGTACTTC
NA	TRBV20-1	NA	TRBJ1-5	CSARDLQAQHF	TGCAGTGCTAGAGATCTCCAGGCCCAGCATTTT
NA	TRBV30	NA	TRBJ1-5	CAWSQAAAQPQHF	TGTGCCTGGAGTCAAGCGGCTGCTCAGCCCCAGCATTTT
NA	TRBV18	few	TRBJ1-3	CASSPRQGGNTIYF	TGTGCCAGCTCACCACGTCAGGGAGGAAACACCATATATTTT
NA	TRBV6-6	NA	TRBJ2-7	CASSLDGNRGGYEQYF	TGTGCCAGCAGTTTGGACGGAAACAGGGGGGGCTACGAGCAGTACTTC
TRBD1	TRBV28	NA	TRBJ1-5	CASEGQRNQPQHF	TGTGCCAGCGAGGGACAGCGGAATCAGCCCCAGCATTTT
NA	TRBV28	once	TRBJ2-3	CASSLSYTQYF	TGTGCCAGCAGTTTAAGCTATACGCAGTATTTT
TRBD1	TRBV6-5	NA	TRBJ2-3	CASSSTGGANTQYF	TGTGCCAGCAGCTCGACAGGGGGCGCGAATACGCAGTATTTT
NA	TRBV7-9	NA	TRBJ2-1	CASSFGGAVYEQFF	TGTGCCAGCAGCTTTGGGGGCGCCGTTTATGAGCAGTTCTTC
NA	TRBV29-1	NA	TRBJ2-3	CSVEEQGSDTQYF	TGCAGCGTTGAAGAACAGGGCTCAGATACGCAGTATTTT
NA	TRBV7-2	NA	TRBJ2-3	CASSLTGISDTQYF	TGTGCCAGCAGCTTAACCGGGATTTCAGATACGCAGTATTTT
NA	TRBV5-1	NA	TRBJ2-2	CASSSPGRNTGELFF	TGCGCCAGCAGCTCGCCAGGGCGGAACACCGGGGAGCTGTTTTTT
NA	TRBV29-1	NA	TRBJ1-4	CSVAGFGEKLFF	TGCAGCGTTGCGGGATTCGGGGAAAAACTGTTTTTT
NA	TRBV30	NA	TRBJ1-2	CAWTRGLYGYTF	TGTGCCTGGACGAGAGGGCTCTATGGCTACACCTTC
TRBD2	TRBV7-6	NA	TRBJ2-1	CASSPRLAGLNEQFF	TGTGCCAGCAGCCCACGACTAGCGGGATTGAATGAGCAGTTCTTC
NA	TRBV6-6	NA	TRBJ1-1	CASSSTGYTEAFF	TGTGCCAGCAGTTCTACAGGGTACACTGAAGCTTTCTTT
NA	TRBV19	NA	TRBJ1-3	CASTGKWRASGNTIYF	TGTGCCAGTACGGGGAAGTGGCGAGCCTCTGGAAACACCATATATTTT
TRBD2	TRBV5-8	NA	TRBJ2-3	CASSRGGSADTQYF	TGTGCCAGCAGCCGGGGAGGGAGCGCAGATACGCAGTATTTT
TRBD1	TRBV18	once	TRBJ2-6	CASSLRQGFSGANVLTF	TGTGCCAGCTCACTCCGACAGGGATTCTCTGGGGCCAACGTCCTGACTTTC
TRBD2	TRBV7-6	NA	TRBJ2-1	CASSLAGAGTYNEQFF	TGTGCCAGCAGCTTAGCTGGAGCGGGGACCTACAATGAGCAGTTCTTC
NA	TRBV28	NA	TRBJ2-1	CASSFDSSYNEQFF	TGTGCCAGCAGTTTCGATAGCTCCTACAATGAGCAGTTCTTC
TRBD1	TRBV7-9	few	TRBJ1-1	CASSFIEGAGVTEAFF	TGTGCCAGCAGCTTCATTGAGGGGGCCGGTGTCACTGAAGCTTTCTTT
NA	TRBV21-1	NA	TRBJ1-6	CASSEYRVSPLHF	TGTGCCAGCAGCGAATACAGGGTTTCACCCCTCCACTTT
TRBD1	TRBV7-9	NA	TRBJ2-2	CASSPGQGNTGELFF	TGTGCCAGCAGCCCGGGACAGGGGAACACCGGGGAGCTGTTTTTT
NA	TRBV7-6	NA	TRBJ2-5	CASSLQGPKETQYF	TGTGCCAGCAGCTTACAGGGCCCCAAAGAGACCCAGTACTTC
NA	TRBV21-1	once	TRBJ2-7	CASSKMDITPF	TGTGCCAGCAGCAAGATGGACATAACGCCCTTC
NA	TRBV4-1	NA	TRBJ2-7	CASSLQLGAGAFYEQYF	TGCGCCAGCAGCCTCCAACTGGGGGCGGGAGCTTTCTACGAGCAGTACTTC
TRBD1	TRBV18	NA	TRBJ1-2	CASSPGQGGYGYTF	TGTGCCAGCTCACCAGGACAGGGCGGGTATGGCTACACCTTC
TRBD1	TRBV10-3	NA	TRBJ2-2	CAISSGTGDTGELFF	TGTGCCATCAGTTCCGGGACAGGGGACACCGGGGAGCTGTTTTTT
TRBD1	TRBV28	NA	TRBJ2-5	CASSSGQPQETQYF	TGTGCCAGCAGTTCGGGACAGCCCCAAGAGACCCAGTACTTC
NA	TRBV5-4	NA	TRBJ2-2	CASSFGGRGGELFF	TGTGCCAGCAGCTTCGGGGGGCGGGGCGGGGAGCTGTTTTTT
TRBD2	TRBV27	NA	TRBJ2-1	CASSLSLAGEQFF	TGTGCCAGCAGTTTAAGTCTAGCGGGCGAGCAGTTCTTC